Detailed here is one TCR beta chain. Its antigen is unknown. CDR3 length: 16 residues. The germline CDR1 and CDR2 sequences are SGDLS and YYNGEE. Trimming took 4 bases from V and 3 from J, leaving 17 bases between them. Clones were sequenced by immunoSEQ multiplex PCR, and TCRdb holds only the in-frame ones, with some missing. The data contain about 120,000 clones, around 96% of them seen just once; the ten biggest clones take up over 2.5%. This record belongs to a study of graft-versus-host responses after intestinal transplantation. On the study more broadly: Each recipient received a multivisceral, liver-intestinal, or isolated intestinal graft.

Study conclusions and caveats: Where graft-donor T cell macrochimerism was present, patients had high graft-versus-host to host-versus-graft clonal ratios in allografts. After transplant, early declines in HvG clones were associated with peak levels of circulating GvH clones. Detected in recipient marrow were GvH clones, some of which were first observed in ileum or blood.

This chain connects TRBV9 to TRBJ2-1; no firm D call. The clonotype comes from a human donor who received an intestinal transplant. Material: unstimulated CD8+ T cells sorted from spleen or lymph node cells, obtained before intestinal transplant. The DNA for the CDR3 is TGTGCCAGCAGCCCCAGAGGTTCGGAAATCTACAATGAGCAGTTCTTC. Translating it yields CASSPRGSEIYNEQFF.